The 25 T cell receptor beta chains given below trace back to one sample, sequenced in a study of OX40 agonist ivuxolimab in advanced cancers. The library was built by means of the immunoSEQ multiplex PCR assay. Sourced from immuneACCESS, this table was stored by TCRdb with only in-frame sequences that have V and J called. A share of the clones is absent; for the studies checked, an unresolved V gene accounts for under half, and the remainder has no known explanation. This sample holds under 100,000 clones; over 65% were observed only once. The biggest ten clones account for approximately 0.85% of the sample. The input for sequencing was CD4+ or CD8+ T cells sorted from blood, taken in a trial of the OX40 agonist ivuxolimab. Every receptor here comes from an adult with an advanced solid tumor such as melanoma, head and neck, liver or kidney cancer.

The chain recombines TRBV5-6 with TRBJ2-1; no reliable D call. The length of the CDR3 is 15 residues. The V end was cut by 7 bases, the J end by 0 bases, with 14 bases between. Germline V gene data show CDR1 as SGHDT and CDR2 as YYEEEE. CDR3 in amino acids: CASRSGRYSYNEQFF. The CDR3 coding sequence is TGTGCCAGCCGATCTGGCAGGTACTCCTACAATGAGCAGTTCTTC.

V usage is TRBV23-1 and J usage is TRBJ1-5; 12 bases fit TRBD1. TRBV23-1 is recorded as an ORF, its role being uncertain. The CDR3 runs to 19 residues. V shed 4 bases and J 7 bases; nucleotides not matched to a gene: 17. The CDR3 region has the DNA TGCGCCAGCAGTCTAAAGTACCGCTGGGACAGGGGGCTCCGGCAGCCCCAGCATTTT. Translating it yields CASSLKYRWDRGLRQPQHF.

This clone was seen more than once but under ten times. The chain combines TRBV29-1 with TRBJ1-2; D is unclear. The CDR3 runs 11 residues. Germline V CDR1 and CDR2: SQVTM, ANQGSEA. Trimming cost V 4 bases and J 1 base, with 4 bases left between them. Written as DNA, the CDR3 is TGCAGCGTTGCCGGTAACTATGGCTACACCTTC. This gives the protein CSVAGNYGYTF.

This chain joins TRBV5-1 and TRBJ2-7, with D tentatively TRBD2 (6 bases). V gave up 1 base and J gave up 5 bases, with 13 bases separating them. This CDR3 region has 14 residues. The V gene's germline CDR1 is SGHRS and CDR2 YFSETQ. The CDR3 DNA is TGCGCCAGCAGCTTGTTTGCGGGGTTGAACGAGCAGTACTTC. Its translation: CASSLFAGLNEQYF. Complete variable domain (other parts from reference TRBV5-1 and TRBJ2-7): KAGVTQTPRYLIKTRGQQVTLSCSPISGHRSVSWYQQTPGQGLQFLFEYFSETQRNKGNFPGRFSGRQFSNSRSEMNVSTLELGDSALYLCASSLFAGLNEQYFGPGTRLTVT.

J is TRBJ2-3 and V is TRBV5-1; D is unclear. The CDR3 sequence is 16 residues long. V lost 0 bases, J lost 0 bases, and 11 bases lay in between. The germline V gene has CDR1 SGHRS and CDR2 YFSETQ. CDR3 bases: TGCGCCAGCAGCTTGGGCGCCAGCCAGAGCACAGATACGCAGTATTTT. It specifies CASSLGASQSTDTQYF. Full variable domain (remainder filled in from reference TRBV5-1 and TRBJ2-3): KAGVTQTPRYLIKTRGQQVTLSCSPISGHRSVSWYQQTPGQGLQFLFEYFSETQRNKGNFPGRFSGRQFSNSRSEMNVSTLELGDSALYLCASSLGASQSTDTQYFGPGTRLTVL.

The chain joins TRBV6-6 to TRBJ2-7; a possible D gene is TRBD2 (5 bases). The V gene's germline CDR1 is MNHNY and CDR2 SVGAGI (reference sequence). This CDR3 is 14 amino acids long. Trimming left V 0 bases short and J 7 bases short, with 13 bases between. The chain's CDR3 is CASSYSGITTEQYF. The CDR3 nucleotides read TGTGCCAGCAGTTACTCCGGGATTACTACGGAGCAGTACTTC.

The rearrangement links TRBV18 to TRBJ1-1; D gene unclear. Trimming removed 5 bases from V and 1 base from J, with 8 bases in between. Looked up from germline, CDR1 is KGHSH and CDR2 is LQKENI. CDR3 size: 13 residues. CDR3 loop: CASSSAENTEAFF. The DNA for the CDR3 is TGTGCCAGCTCAAGTGCGGAGAACACTGAAGCTTTCTTT.

The chain has TRBV5-1 and TRBJ2-3, with 10 bases identical to TRBD1. CDR1 is SGHRS, CDR2 YFSETQ, per germline. CDR3 size: 14 residues. J gave up 4 bases and V 4 bases, and 3 bases lay outside the gene matches. The CDR3 region is CASSLGTGADTQYF. DNA of the CDR3: TGCGCCAGCAGCCTAGGGACAGGGGCAGATACGCAGTATTTT.

This chain uses TRBV30 with TRBJ2-2; D is unclear. Germline V CDR1 and CDR2: GTSNPN, SVGIG (reference sequence). The V and J ends lost 4 bases and 8 bases respectively, with 11 bases between them. The CDR3 length is 12 residues. CDR3 sequence (DNA): TGTGCCTGGAAGGTCCTTCGGGGGGAGCTGTTTTTT. Protein product: CAWKVLRGELFF.

The chain couples TRBV10-3 to TRBJ2-7; D unclear. V was trimmed by 3 bases and J by 6 bases, leaving 9 bases between them. Per the germline V gene, CDR1 is ENHRY and CDR2 is SYGVKD. The CDR3 is made up of 12 amino acids. CDR3 coding DNA: TGTGCCATCAGTGACCCAGGCTCCGAGCAGTACTTC. Translating it yields CAISDPGSEQYF.

V and J are TRBV6-6 and TRBJ1-2, with TRBD1 identical over 7 bases. CDR1 and CDR2 (germline): MNHNY, SVGAGI (reference sequence). CDR3 length: 13 amino acids. J was trimmed by 1 base and V by 5 bases; bases with no gene match: 1. The CDR3 region is CASSDRVNYGYTF. The CDR3 region has the DNA TGTGCCAGCAGTGACAGGGTTAACTATGGCTACACCTTC.

This CDR3 is CASSESGQRENQPQHF. The DNA for the CDR3 is TGTGCCAGCAGTGAATCAGGCCAGAGAGAAAATCAGCCCCAGCATTTT. V and J are TRBV25-1 and TRBJ1-5; D gene uncertain. V was cut by 1 base and J by 4 bases, with 14 bases left in between. The germline V gene encodes CDR1 MGHDK and CDR2 SYGVNS. The CDR3 totals 16 residues.

The rearrangement joins TRBV7-6 to TRBJ2-5, with D perhaps TRBD1 (6 bases). Trimming left V 5 bases short and J 6 bases short, with 10 bases between. From germline, CDR1 is SGHVS and CDR2 FNYEAQ. The CDR3 is 12 residues long. CDR3 sequence (DNA): TGTGCCAGCAGCCAGGGGATACAGACCCAGTACTTC. The encoded protein is CASSQGIQTQYF. Together with reference TRBV7-6 and TRBJ2-5, the CDR3 gives the full variable domain: GAGVSQSPRYKVTKRGQDVALRCDPISGHVSLYWYRQALGQGPEFLTYFNYEAQQDKSGLPNDRFSAERPEGSISTLTIQRTEQRDSAMYRCASSQGIQTQYFGPGTRLLVL.

The CDR3 loop reads CASSETDSPLHF. DNA for the CDR3: TGTGCCAGCAGCGAAACAGATTCACCCCTCCACTTT. This rearrangement joins TRBV5-6 to TRBJ1-6; D ambiguous. The V gene lost 4 bases and the J gene lost 8 bases, with 7 bases spanning the gap. Germline CDR1 SGHDT, CDR2 YYEEEE. CDR3 size: 12 residues.

The chain combines TRBV5-6 with TRBJ2-7; TRBD2 agrees at 9 bases. Germline lookup yields CDR1 SGHDT and CDR2 YYEEEE. The CDR3 length is 16 residues. V shed 4 bases, J shed 2 bases, and the junction held 10 bases outside the gene matches. CDR3 sequence (DNA): TGTGCCAGCAGCCGGATACCGGGACTAGCACCCTACGAGCAGTACTTC. Translation: CASSRIPGLAPYEQYF. The full variable domain, in which reference TRBV5-6 and TRBJ2-7 provide the parts outside the CDR3, is DAGVTQSPTHLIKTRGQQVTLRCSPKSGHDTVSWYQQALGQGPQFIFQYYEEEERQRGNFPDRFSGHQFPNYSSELNVNALLLGDSALYLCASSRIPGLAPYEQYFGPGTRLTVT.

In its sample, this clone was seen a few times. V usage is TRBV10-3 and J usage is TRBJ2-7; either TRBD1 or TRBD2 may supply D (5 bases each). This CDR3 has 15 amino acids. The germline gives CDR1 ENHRY, CDR2 SYGVKD. V lost 4 bases and J lost 0, with 13 bases in between. CDR3 DNA: TGTGCCATCAGTGGGGACCGTAGGTTCTCCTACGAGCAGTACTTC. It specifies CAISGDRRFSYEQYF.

CDR3 sequence: CASSTNTGVGETQYF. The CDR3 DNA reads TGTGCCAGCTCTACAAACACAGGGGTAGGAGAGACCCAGTACTTC. This sequence joins TRBV18 and TRBJ2-5; TRBD1 agrees at 7 bases. The germline V gene has CDR1 KGHSH and CDR2 LQKENI. V shed 6 bases and J 4 bases; nucleotides not matched to a gene: 11. The CDR3 has 15 amino acids.

The chain couples TRBV30 to TRBJ2-7; unclear D gene. From germline, CDR1 is GTSNPN and CDR2 SVGIG (reference sequence). Trimming took 2 bases from V and 4 from J, leaving 6 bases between them. The CDR3 has 11 residues. CDR3 coding DNA: TGTGCCTGGAGTCAAACATACGAGCAGTACTTC. Translating it yields CAWSQTYEQYF.

This chain links TRBV7-6 with TRBJ1-6; D is ambiguous. The V end lost 3 bases, the J end lost 7 bases, and 13 bases lay between the germline ends. CDR3 length: 15 amino acids. The germline V gene encodes CDR1 SGHVS and CDR2 FNYEAQ. In DNA, the CDR3 is TGTGCCAGCAGCTTCTCGGGTCTGGAGAATTCACCCCTCCACTTT. This encodes CASSFSGLENSPLHF.

The V call is TRBV2, the J call TRBJ2-1, with TRBD2 identical over 10 bases. V lost 6 bases, J lost 7 bases, and 6 bases stayed unmatched. Germline CDR1 SNHLY, CDR2 FYNNEI. The CDR3 extends over 14 amino acids. CDR3 sequence reads: CASRRTSGGNEQFF. Written as DNA, the CDR3 is TGTGCCAGCAGAAGGACTAGCGGCGGGAATGAGCAGTTCTTC.

The chain couples TRBV25-1 to TRBJ1-2; 7 nucleotides match TRBD1. The CDR3 loop spans 15 amino acids. Germline CDR1 reads MGHDK; CDR2 reads SYGVNS. Trimming removed 1 base from V and 4 bases from J; junction bases left unmatched: 6. CDR3 sequence reads: CASSEFSTGSYGYTF. Written as DNA, the CDR3 is TGTGCCAGCAGTGAATTTTCGACAGGGAGCTATGGCTACACCTTC.

This chain connects TRBV7-3 to TRBJ2-5, with 15 bases matching TRBD2. The ends lost 4 bases at V and 4 bases at J; junction bases unmatched: 4. The CDR3 length is 16 residues. CDR1 and CDR2 from the germline V gene are SGHTA and FQGTGA. The CDR3: CASSSGLAGGGETQYF. As DNA, the CDR3 is TGTGCCAGCAGCTCGGGACTAGCGGGGGGCGGAGAGACCCAGTACTTC.

This clone was recorded only once. The rearrangement uses TRBV18 and TRBJ2-5; TRBD1 might be the D (6 bases). Germline-derived CDR1 and CDR2 are KGHSH and LQKENI. The CDR3 sequence is 14 residues long. The V gene lost 3 bases and the J gene lost 4 bases, with 12 bases spanning the gap. The CDR3 loop is CASSPGAAPETQYF. The CDR3 DNA sequence: TGTGCCAGCTCACCGGGGGCGGCCCCAGAGACCCAGTACTTC.

The V and J genes are TRBV10-3 and TRBJ1-6, with a possible D match to TRBD1 (6 bases). CDR3 length equals 14 residues. The V and J ends lost 5 bases and 7 bases respectively, with 12 bases between them. Germline V gives CDR1 ENHRY, CDR2 SYGVKD. The CDR3 DNA reads TGTGCCATCAGTAAACAGGGCACCAATTCACCCCTCCACTTT. Amino acids: CAISKQGTNSPLHF.

The chain has TRBV4-3 and TRBJ2-5; 14 bases align to TRBD2. This CDR3 comprises 16 residues. V shed 2 bases and J 5 bases; nucleotides not matched to a gene: 4. The germline gives CDR1 LGHNA, CDR2 YSLEER. CDR3 region: CASSQTRLAGGETQYF. CDR3 bases: TGCGCCAGCAGCCAAACCAGACTAGCGGGGGGGGAGACCCAGTACTTC.